One sample yielded the 28 T cell receptor beta chains listed below, sequenced in a study of T-cell memory formation after mild COVID-19. One entry per CDR3 protein results from TCRdb running MiXCR on the 5' RACE reads. This sample yields about 340,000 distinct CDR3 sequences, of which about a sixth are seen a single time; around 20% belongs to the top ten. The sample comprised PBMCs or a T cell subset sorted from them (not recorded which). The receptor source for this set is a man younger than 35 who had mild COVID-19 (a few samples of this study predate the infection). Cell type and time point are not known.

This rearrangement joins TRBV27 to TRBJ2-1, with 12 bases lining up with TRBD1. Germline loops: CDR1 MNHEY, CDR2 SMNVEV (reference sequence). The CDR3 is 15 amino acids. V lost 5 bases to trimming and J lost 6 bases; unmatched junction nucleotides: 5. This CDR3 reads CASSPGQGAPNEQFF. The CDR3 nucleotides read TGTGCCAGCAGTCCGGGACAGGGGGCGCCCAATGAGCAGTTCTTC.

The chain uses TRBV7-2 and TRBJ2-1; perhaps D is TRBD1 or TRBD2 (6 bases each). Trimming cost V 5 bases and J 1 base, with 12 bases left between them. The CDR3 sequence is 15 residues long. In germline, CDR1 is SGHTA, CDR2 FQGNSA. DNA of the CDR3: TGTGCCAGCAGCAGGGGGGCCGCATCCTACAATGAGCAGTTCTTC. Encoded protein: CASSRGAASYNEQFF.

This clonotype was counted between two and nine times. The J gene is TRBJ1-5, the V gene TRBV12-3 or TRBV12-4; 8 nucleotides match TRBD1. The CDR3 is 16 amino acids. The V segment lost 3 bases and the J segment 0 bases; nucleotides outside the gene matches: 4. CDR3 coding DNA: TGTGCCAGCAGTTTGGGACAGGTCTATAGCAATCAGCCCCAGCATTTT. Translation: CASSLGQVYSNQPQHF.

This clonotype was counted between two and nine times. The chain couples TRBV5-1 to TRBJ1-3; weak D call: TRBD1 (6 bases). From germline, CDR1 is SGHRS and CDR2 YFSETQ. Trimming pared 0 bases from V and 2 bases from J, leaving 9 bases between. The CDR3 has 15 amino acids. The CDR3 DNA follows: TGCGCCAGCAGCTTGGAGGGGGAACCTGGAAACACCATATATTTT. The encoded protein is CASSLEGEPGNTIYF.

The J gene is TRBJ1-1, the V gene TRBV7-2; D gene uncertain. This CDR3 spans 14 amino acids. CDR1 is SGHTA, CDR2 FQGNSA, per germline. The V end was cut by 5 bases, the J end by 5 bases, with 15 bases between. The CDR3 protein is CASSPGSVGTEAFF. CDR3 DNA sequence: TGTGCCAGCAGCCCTGGGTCGGTGGGAACTGAAGCTTTCTTT. The whole variable domain, remainder taken from reference TRBV7-2 and TRBJ1-1, is GAGVSQSPSNKVTEKGKDVELRCDPISGHTALYWYRQSLGQGLEFLIYFQGNSAPDKSGLPSDRFSAERTGGSVSTLTIQRTQQEDSAVYLCASSPGSVGTEAFFGQGTRLTVV.

This clonotype has just a few counts. The chain recombines TRBV3-1 with TRBJ2-5; TRBD2 matches at 8 bases. Germline CDR1 reads LGHDT; CDR2 reads YNNKEL (reference sequence). CDR3 length: 15 amino acids. The V and J ends lost 1 base and 2 bases, in that order; junction bases with no gene match: 3. CDR3 region: CASSQGGGRQETQYF. The CDR3 DNA sequence: TGTGCCAGCAGCCAAGGCGGGGGGCGACAAGAGACCCAGTACTTC.

This chain links TRBV6-2 or TRBV6-3 with TRBJ1-1; D might be TRBD1 (6 bases). Germline assignment: CDR1 MNHEY and CDR2 SVGEGT. V gave up 5 bases and J gave up 1 base, with 20 bases separating them. The CDR3 covers 17 residues. The CDR3 loop reads CASSKHGGSSTNTEAFF. For the CDR3, the DNA is TGTGCCAGCAGTAAACACGGGGGCTCGAGTACGAACACTGAAGCTTTCTTT.

J is TRBJ2-2 and V is TRBV10-3, with a weak D call TRBD1 (6 bases). The CDR3 is 13 residues long. Trimming pared 6 bases from V and 6 bases from J, leaving 11 bases between. The germline gives CDR1 ENHRY, CDR2 SYGVKD. As DNA, the CDR3 is TGTGCCATCAGGCACAGGGAGCCCGGGGAGCTGTTTTTT. Its translation is CAIRHREPGELFF.

This clonotype was picked up many times. The V and J genes are TRBV5-1 and TRBJ1-1; tentatively, D is TRBD1 (6 bases). CDR3 length: 13 amino acids. V was cut by 7 bases and J by 5 bases, with 15 bases left in between. Germline CDR1 is SGHRS and CDR2 is YFSETQ. The CDR3, as DNA: TGCGCCAGCTCGAGGGGGGAGATGACTGAAGCTTTCTTT. Protein sequence: CASSRGEMTEAFF.

This clonotype was seen only a few times. The rearrangement links TRBV5-6 to TRBJ2-6; unclear D gene. Germline V CDR1 and CDR2: SGHDT, YYEEEE. The CDR3 sequence is 15 residues long. The germline V and J ends were trimmed by 3 bases and 0 bases, with 7 bases remaining between them. CDR3 sequence reads: CASSYVYSGANVLTF. The CDR3 DNA reads as TGTGCCAGCAGCTATGTGTACTCTGGGGCCAACGTCCTGACTTTC.

The chain carries TRBV7-8 and TRBJ1-1, with a possible D match to TRBD1 (5 bases). Trimming stripped 5 bases from V and 11 bases from J, with 18 bases between. Germline assignment: CDR1 SGHVS and CDR2 FQNEAQ. The CDR3 length is 13 residues. This CDR3 reads CASSQWDGGRAFF. The DNA of the CDR3 is TGTGCCAGCAGCCAATGGGACGGGGGACGGGCTTTCTTT.

The chain joins TRBV20-1 to TRBJ2-7; 7 bases match TRBD2. This CDR3 is built from 13 residues. Germline V CDR1 and CDR2: DFQATT, SNEGSKA (reference sequence). The trim removed 6 bases at V and 3 bases at J, leaving 8 bases unmatched. CDR3 DNA sequence: TGCAGTGCCATCCTACTAGCGAGCTACGAGCAGTACGTC. The encoded protein is CSAILLASYEQYV.

This clonotype was recorded at least ten times. This chain connects TRBV7-2 to TRBJ1-5; no reliable D call. V was trimmed by 7 bases and J by 3 bases, leaving 13 bases between them. CDR1 SGHTA and CDR2 FQGNSA come from the germline V gene. The CDR3 runs 14 residues. CDR3 coding DNA: TGTGCCAGCACCCCCGCGACATCCAATCAGCCCCAGCATTTT. This codes for CASTPATSNQPQHF.

This clonotype was picked up many times. This sequence joins TRBV7-7 and TRBJ2-2; D uncertain. The CDR3 extends over 14 amino acids. In germline, CDR1 is SSHAT, CDR2 FNYEAQ (reference sequence). V gave up 2 bases and J gave up 0 bases, with 4 bases separating them. The chain's CDR3 is CASSLRPNTGELFF. The CDR3 nucleotides read TGTGCCAGCAGCTTACGTCCGAACACCGGGGAGCTGTTTTTT. The full variable domain, its missing parts supplied by reference TRBV7-7 and TRBJ2-2, is GAGVSQSPRYKVTKRGQDVTLRCDPISSHATLYWYQQALGQGPEFLTYFNYEAQPDKSGLPSDRFSAERPEGSISTLTIQRTEQRDSAMYRCASSLRPNTGELFFGEGSRLTVL.

In its sample, this clonotype was seen a few times. This chain joins TRBV4-3 and TRBJ2-2; 8 nucleotides align to TRBD2. The junction had 11 bases not matched to a gene; V was cut back by 5 bases and J by 3 bases. CDR3 length equals 17 residues. From germline, CDR1 is LGHNA and CDR2 YSLEER. CDR3 nucleotides: TGCGCCAGCAGCGCCCACACTAGCGGAGGCTACACCGGGGAGCTGTTTTTT. Encoded protein: CASSAHTSGGYTGELFF.

This clonotype was seen once. A much larger clone differs by one base, so this may be a read error. CDR3 in amino acids: CASSPQVGSSYNEQFF. CDR3 sequence (DNA): TGTGCCAGCAGCCCTCAAGTGGGTTCGTCCTACAATGAGCAGTTCTTC. The genes are TRBV7-6 and TRBJ2-1, with D uncertain. The germline V and J ends were trimmed by 5 bases and 1 base, with 15 bases remaining between them. The V gene's germline CDR1 is SGHVS and CDR2 FNYEAQ. CDR3 length: 16 amino acids.

This chain joins TRBV12-3 or TRBV12-4 and TRBJ2-1; TRBD1 is a possible D gene (5 bases). CDR3 length: 14 amino acids. V lost 3 bases and J 8 bases, leaving 14 bases between the germline ends. This CDR3 is CASSFFQGWDEQFF. CDR3 bases: TGTGCCAGCAGTTTTTTTCAGGGTTGGGATGAGCAGTTCTTC.

This clonotype was observed a handful of times. V gene TRBV7-2 combines with J gene TRBJ2-1; 9 positions match TRBD2. The CDR3 has 17 amino acids. J lost 3 bases, V lost 4 bases, and 10 bases had no gene match. CDR1 and CDR2 from the germline V gene are SGHTA and FQGNSA. This chain's CDR3 is CASSSGGGSGGYNEQFF. DNA of the CDR3: TGTGCCAGCAGCTCGGGCGGGGGTAGCGGGGGCTACAATGAGCAGTTCTTC.

This clonotype appeared a single time. The J gene is TRBJ1-1, the V gene TRBV7-8; possibly TRBD1 for D (6 bases). CDR1 is SGHVS, CDR2 FQNEAQ, per germline. CDR3 length: 16 residues. The V end was cut by 5 bases, the J end by 3 bases, with 19 bases between. The CDR3 sequence: CASSRQLVDRDTEAFF. The CDR3 DNA reads TGTGCCAGCAGCAGACAATTGGTGGACAGAGACACTGAAGCTTTCTTT.

This clonotype was seen a handful of times. The chain uses TRBV11-2 and TRBJ1-6; unclear D gene. This CDR3 is 13 amino acids long. V lost 2 bases and J lost 7, with 6 bases in between. The germline V gene has CDR1 SGHAT and CDR2 FQNNGV. The CDR3 loop reads CASSLRENSPLHF. CDR3 nucleotide sequence: TGTGCCAGCAGCTTAAGGGAAAATTCACCCCTCCACTTT.

The chain joins TRBV7-9 to TRBJ1-4, with D unresolved. V lost 4 bases, J lost 4 bases, and 13 bases lay in between. The germline V gene encodes CDR1 SEHNR and CDR2 FQNEAQ (reference sequence). There are 15 residues in the CDR3. DNA for the CDR3: TGTGCCAGCAGCTCAACGGCTACGTATAATGAAAAACTGTTTTTT. Protein product: CASSSTATYNEKLFF. The complete variable domain, with remaining parts taken from reference TRBV7-9 and TRBJ1-4, reads DTGVSQNPRHKITKRGQNVTFRCDPISEHNRLYWYRQTLGQGPEFLTYFQNEAQLEKSRLLSDRFSAERPKGSFSTLEIQRTEQGDSAMYLCASSSTATYNEKLFFGSGTQLSVL.

The chain joins TRBV3-1 to TRBJ2-5; tentative D call: TRBD2 (5 bases). Germline CDR1 LGHDT, CDR2 YNNKEL (reference sequence). CDR3 length: 12 residues. V was clipped by 1 base and J by 7 bases, with 7 bases between them. The CDR3 protein is CASSQGGRTQYF. Here the CDR3 DNA reads TGTGCCAGCAGCCAAGGTGGGAGGACCCAGTACTTC.

The chain recombines TRBV11-2 with TRBJ2-4; no reliable D call. Trimming removed 0 bases from V and 15 bases from J, with 18 bases in between. Germline values: CDR1 SGHAT, CDR2 FQNNGV. CDR3 length equals 14 residues. The CDR3 coding sequence is TGTGCCAGCAGCTTAGATCCCTTTGAAGGGTTGCCGTACTTC. This sequence encodes CASSLDPFEGLPYF.

This clonotype occurred a few times. The chain links TRBV28 to TRBJ1-2; weak D call: TRBD1 (5 bases). Germline loops: CDR1 MDHEN, CDR2 SYDVKM. V was shortened by 5 bases and J by 0 bases, with 13 bases between the two germline ends. The CDR3 contains 15 residues. The CDR3 DNA follows: TGTGCCAGCAGTCTCCACGGGGGGACTAACTATGGCTACACCTTC. Amino acid sequence: CASSLHGGTNYGYTF.

This clonotype has a handful of counts. The rearrangement links TRBV10-3 to TRBJ2-7; D is undetermined. This CDR3 comprises 14 residues. Germline V gene data show CDR1 as ENHRY and CDR2 as SYGVKD. The V and J ends lost 4 bases and 0 bases respectively, with 10 bases between them. CDR3 residues: CAISVVTISYEQYV. CDR3 nucleotides: TGTGCCATCAGTGTTGTGACAATCTCCTACGAGCAGTACGTC.

The chain joins TRBV4-2 to TRBJ2-1; 10 nucleotides align to TRBD2. Trimming at V came to 0 bases and at J to 3 bases, leaving 14 bases not matched to a gene. There are 20 residues in the CDR3. The germline gives CDR1 LGHNA, CDR2 YNFKEQ. CDR3 amino acids: CASSQEGPASGGSFYNEQFF. Written as DNA, the CDR3 is TGTGCCAGCAGCCAAGAAGGGCCAGCTAGCGGGGGATCCTTCTACAATGAGCAGTTCTTC.

CDR3 coding DNA: TGTGCCAGCAGCGTAAGTGGGGGGACGTCTACCTACAATGAGCAGTTCTTC. Its translation: CASSVSGGTSTYNEQFF. The chain has TRBV9 and TRBJ2-1, with a possible D match to TRBD2 (6 bases). The CDR3 contains 17 residues. The V end lost 1 base, the J end lost 2 bases, and 16 bases lay between the germline ends. Germline assignment: CDR1 SGDLS and CDR2 YYNGEE.

This chain connects TRBV29-1 to TRBJ1-5; unclear D gene. V was clipped by 6 bases and J by 2 bases, with 17 bases between them. Germline lookup yields CDR1 SQVTM and CDR2 ANQGSEA. The CDR3 runs to 15 residues. The DNA for the CDR3 is TGCAGCGTACCGGACGGTCTAATTGGCAATCAGCCCCAGCATTTT. It is translated as CSVPDGLIGNQPQHF. Based on the CDR3 plus reference TRBV29-1 and TRBJ1-5, the full variable domain is SAVISQKPSRDICQRGTSLTIQCQVDSQVTMMFWYRQQPGQSLTLIATANQGSEATYESGFVIDKFPISRPNLTFSTLTVSNMSPEDSSIYLCSVPDGLIGNQPQHFGDGTRLSIL.